This TCR beta chain was observed in a study of T-cell memory formation after mild COVID-19. In the study overall: TCR clusters were mostly confined to one donor each. Points from the study as a whole: Memory from before infection featured some responding clones, which suggests cross-reactive memory joined.

CDR3 length: 16 residues. V lost 4 bases to trimming and J lost 0 bases, with 13 bases between them. Germline values: CDR1 KGHSH, CDR2 LQKENI. One entry per CDR3 protein, called by TCRdb with MiXCR from the 5' RACE reads. The table records hundreds of thousands of distinct CDR3 sequences, roughly 17% of them present only once. With regard to this clonotype: Its antigen is undetermined.

The V call is TRBV18, the J call TRBJ2-1, with D perhaps TRBD2 (6 bases). Input material: PBMCs or a T cell subset sorted from them (not recorded which). The source of this sequence is an adult woman who had mild COVID-19 (a few samples of this study predate the infection). Cell type and time point are not known. CDR3 in amino acids: CASSLAGTPSYNEQFF. The CDR3 bases are TGTGCCAGCTCACTGGCCGGGACTCCCTCCTACAATGAGCAGTTCTTC.